Listed below are T cell receptor beta chains from one sample, sequenced in a study of T-cell reconstitution after alpha-beta-depleted transplantation in children. TCRdb reprocessed the PCR reads via MiXCR and lists one record per CDR3 protein. Of 200,000 or so distinct CDR3 sequences listed, approximately 7% are singletons. This specimen consisted of PBMCs, obtained before TCRalphabeta/CD19-depleted stem cell transplant. The receptor source for this set is a boy between 2 and 10 years old with acute lymphoblastic leukemia, due to receive a stem cell transplant. CDR3s include the opening cysteine and the closing phenylalanine or tryptophan. Fields, in order: D gene, CDR3 length, V gene, J gene, clone size, CDR3 DNA, CDR3 protein. A D gene is named only where the DNA matches it firmly. Size tells how often a clone was seen (once, few, many) or the class of an expanded clone, and some rows leave it out.

NA	13	TRBV20-1	TRBJ2-3	many	TGCAGTGCTACCTCTGCTAGCACAGATACGCAGTATTTT	CSATSASTDTQYF
NA	16	TRBV27	TRBJ2-1	few	TGTGCCAGCAGTAGTGGGACGGATCCCAGGTGGGATGAGCAGTTCTTC	CASSSGTDPRWDEQFF
NA	16	TRBV29-1	TRBJ2-7	many	TGCAGCGTTGAATTTCCCGGGACCGAAACCTTATACGAGCAGTACTTC	CSVEFPGTETLYEQYF
TRBD1	14	TRBV20-1	TRBJ2-4	many	TGCAGTGCTAGAAGGTCGGGACAGGGGACCATTCAGTACTTC	CSARRSGQGTIQYF
NA	14	TRBV20-1	TRBJ1-5	few	TGCAGTGCTACCCCGTGGGCGCGGAATCAGCCCCAGCATTTT	CSATPWARNQPQHF
NA	14	TRBV5-5	TRBJ1-4	NA	TGTGCCAGCAGCTTGTTGGGGATGAGGGAAAAACTGTTTTTT	CASSLLGMREKLFF
TRBD2	14	TRBV28	TRBJ2-7	many	TGTGCCAGCACCCCCCTAGCGGGTTTCGACGAGCAGTACTTC	CASTPLAGFDEQYF
NA	12	TRBV20-1	TRBJ2-7	many	TGCAGTGCTAGAAGCCAGTACTACGAGCAGTACTTC	CSARSQYYEQYF
NA	15	TRBV20-1	TRBJ2-5	many	TGCAGTGCTAGCGCCGGAATCCGGTACCAAGAGACCCAGTACTTC	CSASAGIRYQETQYF
NA	16	TRBV5-1	TRBJ2-2	few	TGCGCCAGCAGCTTGAGGTGGGCAGGGGCCACCGGGGAGCTGTTTTTT	CASSLRWAGATGELFF
NA	16	TRBV21-1	TRBJ2-1	many	TGTGCCAGCAGCAAAATCCCCCAATGCTCGGACAATGAGCAGTTCTTC	CASSKIPQCSDNEQFF
TRBD2	19	TRBV4-3	TRBJ2-1	many	TGCGCCAGCAGCCATTGGACTAGCGAGATCACGAGCTCCTACAATGAGCAGTTCTTC	CASSHWTSEITSSYNEQFF
NA	14	TRBV20-1	TRBJ2-7	many	TGCAGTGCTAGAGATCAGAAGGGCGTCGGCGAGCAGTACTTC	CSARDQKGVGEQYF
NA	14	TRBV27	TRBJ2-5	NA	TGTGCCAGCAGTTTAAACGGTCCCACGGAGACCCAGTACTTC	CASSLNGPTETQYF
TRBD1	15	TRBV20-1	TRBJ1-1	many	TGCAGTGCTGGGGGGGGTGGGACAGGTAACCCACGGGCTTTCTTT	CSAGGGGTGNPRAFF
TRBD2	19	TRBV11-2	TRBJ2-1	few	TGTGCCAGCAGCTTAGGTCCCCCCACTAGCGGGAGCTCCTCCAATGAGCAGTTCTTC	CASSLGPPTSGSSSNEQFF
NA	15	TRBV5-1	TRBJ2-3	many	TGCGCCAGCAGCTTACAACAGGCGAACACAGATACGCAGTATTTT	CASSLQQANTDTQYF
NA	19	TRBV6-5	TRBJ1-6	few	TGTGCCAGCAGTTACTCGGGACAACCAAGGAGCTCCTATAATTCACCCCTCCACTTT	CASSYSGQPRSSYNSPLHF
NA	12	TRBV11-3	TRBJ1-4	NA	TGTGCCAGCAGCTTACCGGGGGGAAAACTGTTTTTT	CASSLPGGKLFF
TRBD2	15	TRBV7-9	TRBJ2-7	NA	TGTGCCAGCAGCCTCCAAGGACTAGCGGGCGACGAGCAGTACTTC	CASSLQGLAGDEQYF
NA	13	TRBV29-1	TRBJ1-2	many	TGCAGCGTTGAATTCAGGGAGGTGAATGGCTACACCTTC	CSVEFREVNGYTF
NA	14	TRBV28	TRBJ1-2	many	TGTGCCAGCAGTTTATTAGGCTCGGTATATGGCTACACCTTC	CASSLLGSVYGYTF
NA	13	TRBV29-1	TRBJ1-1	few	TGCAGCGTTGCCGCCGGGCAGGGCACTGAAGCTTTCTTT	CSVAAGQGTEAFF
NA	12	TRBV20-1	TRBJ2-2	many	TGCAGTGCTAGAGATGGCCCCGGGGAGCTGTTTTTT	CSARDGPGELFF
NA	16	TRBV25-1	TRBJ2-1	many	TGTGCCAGCAGTGGAGGAAACAGGATATCCTACAATGAGCAGTTCTTC	CASSGGNRISYNEQFF
NA	19	TRBV13	TRBJ1-1	few	TGTGCCAGCAGCTCCAGATCGCGAACAGGTCGGGGAGGTGGCACTGAAGCTTTCTTT	CASSSRSRTGRGGGTEAFF
NA	11	TRBV7-9	TRBJ2-5	many	TGTGCCAGCAGCCCCGGAGAGGCCCAGTACTTC	CASSPGEAQYF
NA	16	TRBV7-2	TRBJ2-7	many	TGTGCCAGCAGCTCCTTTCATGTCCGAGGTGCCTACGAGCAGTACTTC	CASSSFHVRGAYEQYF
TRBD2	15	TRBV29-1	TRBJ2-1	many	TGCAGCGTTGAATCTAGCGGGGGGGGATACAATGAGCAGTTCTTC	CSVESSGGGYNEQFF
TRBD1	17	TRBV6-1	TRBJ1-5	NA	TGTGCCAGCAGTGGGTTGTCAGGGGGTTTCGGCAATCAGCCCCAGCATTTT	CASSGLSGGFGNQPQHF
NA	12	TRBV6-5	TRBJ1-2	NA	TGTGCCAGCAGACGACCAGGTGCGGGCTACACCTTC	CASRRPGAGYTF
TRBD2	19	TRBV11-2	TRBJ2-6	few	TGTGCCAGCAGCCTGACACCTAGCGGGAGAGGGTCTGGGGCCAACGTCCTGACTTTC	CASSLTPSGRGSGANVLTF
NA	14	TRBV28	TRBJ1-5	few	TGTGCCAGCAGCCCCGGGACACCTAATCAGCCCCAGCATTTT	CASSPGTPNQPQHF
NA	14	TRBV24-1	TRBJ2-1	many	TGTGCCACCAGTGGGGGGCCAAACTACAATGAGCAGTTCTTC	CATSGGPNYNEQFF
TRBD2	14	TRBV25-1	TRBJ2-3	many	TGTGCCAGCAGTGAACGTGGGGAGGGGGATACGCAGTATTTT	CASSERGEGDTQYF
NA	12	TRBV27	TRBJ1-5	many	TGTGCCAGCAGTTTACCAGGGAGGCCCCAGCATTTT	CASSLPGRPQHF
NA	15	TRBV15	TRBJ1-1	many	TGTGCCACCAGCAGAGAGGGACGGATGAACACTGAAGCTTTCTTT	CATSREGRMNTEAFF
TRBD1	16	TRBV7-2	TRBJ1-2	few	TGTGCCAGCAGCTCCGGGGCGGACAGGGCTTTCTATGGCTACACCTTC	CASSSGADRAFYGYTF
NA	14	TRBV7-8	TRBJ2-5	many	TGTGCCAGCAGCTTAGGCGGGTACCAAGAGACCCAGTACTTC	CASSLGGYQETQYF
NA	14	TRBV12-3/TRBV12-4	TRBJ1-1	few	TGTGCCAGCAACCCCAACCAGGGGTCGAAAGAAGCTTTCTTT	CASNPNQGSKEAFF
NA	17	TRBV7-9	TRBJ2-1	NA	TGTGCCAGCAGCTTCCGCCCCGGGACCGCGGACAACAATGAGCAGTTCTTC	CASSFRPGTADNNEQFF
TRBD1	14	TRBV6-1	TRBJ1-2	few	TGTGCCAGCAGAGGACAGGGAGGTGACTATGGCTACACCTTC	CASRGQGGDYGYTF
TRBD1	14	TRBV6-1	TRBJ1-4	NA	TGTGCCAGCAGCAGACAGGGGGAGGTTGAAAAACTGTTTTTT	CASSRQGEVEKLFF
TRBD2	15	TRBV2	TRBJ2-7	NA	TGTGCCAGCAGTGGGACTAGCGGGGGCTCCTACGAGCAGTACTTC	CASSGTSGGSYEQYF
TRBD2	16	TRBV4-2	TRBJ2-1	NA	TGTGCCAGCAGTTCGGGGGGTAGCGGGAGGGACAATGAGCAGTTCTTC	CASSSGGSGRDNEQFF
NA	14	TRBV11-2	TRBJ2-7	NA	TGTGCCAGCAGCTTATCCACGGGGTCCTACGAGCAGTACTTC	CASSLSTGSYEQYF
TRBD2	14	TRBV28	TRBJ2-5	few	TGTGCCAGCAGTTCCCCTAGCGGGAGCGAGACCCAGTACTTC	CASSSPSGSETQYF
NA	14	TRBV27	TRBJ2-3	NA	TGTGCCAGCAGTTTGGGGTACAACACAGATACGCAGTATTTT	CASSLGYNTDTQYF